The present entry profiles one T cell receptor beta chain with its context. The sample originates from a study of blood T cell repertoires in COVID-19. Across the whole study: Both acute and convalescent COVID-19 samples were obtained from the United States, Italy and Spain. PBMCs, B-cell-depleted T cells, or T cells were the source of the cDNA or gDNA that made up the material.

In the study's own analysis: The authors estimated nucleated cell counts from reference gene primer amplification. Only in-frame clones appear in the TCRdb table, and some are missing; sequencing was by immunoSEQ multiplex PCR. Clone size and the V and J calls come from that table; the DNA yielded D and trimming. The repertoire has under 130,000 clones, roughly 85% of them found once; the top ten carry under 4.5%. Trimming cost V 5 bases and J 7 bases; bases outside gene matches: 8. Germline CDR1 and CDR2: MRHNA and SNTAGT. CDR3 length: 15 amino acids. The chain employs TRBV6-4 and TRBJ1-6; 7 nucleotides align to TRBD1. Sequenced sample: peripheral blood. The clonotype was recovered from a man aged 45-65 years with acute or convalescent COVID-19. This CDR3 is CASSQQGKGNSPLHF. CDR3 nucleotide sequence: TGTGCCAGCAGTCAACAGGGGAAGGGGAATTCACCCCTCCACTTT.